Below are 31 T cell receptor beta chains sequenced from a single sample in a study of T cells after yellow fever vaccination. TCRdb re-called the 5' RACE reads with MiXCR, one entry per CDR3 protein. The top ten hold approximately 0.67% of the sample, which has 110,000 to 150,000 distinct CDR3 sequences, more than 6.5% seen once. Sequences were derived from CD4+ T cells sorted from PBMCs, sampled 10 days after the yellow fever booster vaccination. The receptors stem from a man under 40 who received the YFV17D yellow fever vaccine.

This clonotype was recorded many times. The chain employs TRBV12-3 or TRBV12-4 and TRBJ2-7; no clear D gene. The CDR3 spans 14 residues. V lost 1 base, J lost 6 bases, and 13 bases lay in between. The CDR3 nucleotides read TGTGCCAGCAGTTTAGACGTCATGAGCTCCGAGCAGTACTTC. This sequence encodes CASSLDVMSSEQYF.

This clonotype was seen many times. The CDR3 DNA follows: TGTGCCAGTAGTATGGGTGGTAGCGTAAACAATGAGCAGTTCTTC. This codes for CASSMGGSVNNEQFF. V and J are TRBV19 and TRBJ2-1; D perhaps matches TRBD2 (5 bases). Germline values: CDR1 LNHDA, CDR2 SQIVND (reference sequence). V gave up 3 bases and J gave up 5 bases, with 14 bases separating them. CDR3 length equals 15 residues.

This clonotype was seen repeatedly, ten times or more. The V gene is TRBV4-3, the J gene TRBJ2-1, with 7 bases matching TRBD2. V was pared by 1 base and J by 7 bases, with 10 bases of the junction left unmatched. The germline V gene has CDR1 LGHNA and CDR2 YSLEER. The CDR3 contains 16 residues. CDR3 DNA sequence: TGCGCCAGCAGCCAAGGGGTCGGGGGGAGCGCGAATGAGCAGTTCTTC. This gives the protein CASSQGVGGSANEQFF.

This clonotype was picked up a small number of times. The gene calls are TRBV4-3 and TRBJ2-2, with 12 bases fitting TRBD2. There are 18 residues in the CDR3. J was trimmed by 7 bases and V by 0 bases; bases with no gene match: 9. The V gene's germline CDR1 is LGHNA and CDR2 YSLEER. CDR3 in amino acids: CASSQEAASGRAGGELFF. CDR3 DNA sequence: TGCGCCAGCAGCCAAGAGGCCGCTAGCGGGAGGGCCGGCGGGGAGCTGTTTTTT.

This clonotype occurred a few times. The rearrangement links TRBV18 to TRBJ2-2, with TRBD2 matching over 8 bases. The V and J ends lost 6 bases and 5 bases, in that order; junction bases with no gene match: 14. The CDR3 extends over 17 amino acids. Germline loops: CDR1 KGHSH, CDR2 LQKENI. Here the CDR3 reads CASSLLRAGVPTGELFF. As DNA, the CDR3 is TGTGCCAGCTCCCTACTCAGAGCGGGAGTTCCTACCGGGGAGCTGTTTTTT.

This clonotype came up many times. This rearrangement joins TRBV7-2 to TRBJ2-3; D possibly corresponds to TRBD1 (6 bases). Germline values: CDR1 SGHTA, CDR2 FQGNSA. The CDR3 consists of 14 residues. Trimming took 4 bases from V and 6 from J, leaving 14 bases between them. CDR3 nucleotide sequence: TGTGCCAGCAGCTCCCAGGGGCCCAGCGATACGCAGTATTTT. This gives the protein CASSSQGPSDTQYF.

This clonotype was found many times. This chain uses TRBV5-1 with TRBJ1-1; 7 bases agree with TRBD1. The germline V gene has CDR1 SGHRS and CDR2 YFSETQ. With 0 bases clipped from V and 5 bases from J, the junction kept 7 bases outside the gene matches. CDR3 length: 15 residues. Here the CDR3 reads CASSLVEGAMTEAFF. The CDR3 nucleotides read TGCGCCAGCAGCTTGGTGGAGGGGGCGATGACTGAAGCTTTCTTT. Full variable domain (rest looked up from reference TRBV5-1 and TRBJ1-1): KAGVTQTPRYLIKTRGQQVTLSCSPISGHRSVSWYQQTPGQGLQFLFEYFSETQRNKGNFPGRFSGRQFSNSRSEMNVSTLELGDSALYLCASSLVEGAMTEAFFGQGTRLTVV.

The gene calls are TRBV12-3 or TRBV12-4 and TRBJ2-5; 9 bases agree with TRBD1. The length of the CDR3 is 14 residues. Trimming removed 3 bases from V and 5 bases from J; junction bases left unmatched: 4. The CDR3: CASSFLTGGETQYF. CDR3 coding DNA: TGTGCCAGCAGTTTCTTGACAGGGGGGGAGACCCAGTACTTC.

This clonotype was seen many times. The chain has TRBV20-1 and TRBJ2-3, with D possibly being TRBD2 (6 bases). This CDR3 is built from 13 residues. V shed 5 bases and J shed 0 bases, with 9 bases lying between them. Germline V gene lookup returns CDR1 DFQATT and CDR2 SNEGSKA (reference sequence). This CDR3 reads CSALAASTDTQYF. Here the CDR3 DNA reads TGCAGTGCTTTAGCGGCTAGCACAGATACGCAGTATTTT.

This clonotype was counted between two and nine times. V is TRBV18 and J is TRBJ2-7; 10 nucleotides match TRBD1. Germline lookup yields CDR1 KGHSH and CDR2 LQKENI. The ends lost 4 bases at V and 2 bases at J; junction bases unmatched: 5. The CDR3 is 15 residues long. The CDR3 loop reads CASSQDRGLAYEQYF. In DNA, the CDR3 is TGTGCCAGCTCACAAGACAGGGGGCTCGCCTACGAGCAGTACTTC.

This clonotype came up many times. V is TRBV7-9 and J is TRBJ2-1; D gene ambiguous. The CDR3 contains 15 residues. Germline V CDR1 and CDR2: SEHNR, FQNEAQ (reference sequence). V was clipped by 4 bases and J by 5 bases, with 15 bases between them. CDR3 nucleotides: TGTGCCAGCAGCTCCCTTAGGACGGCAGACAATGAGCAGTTCTTC. It encodes CASSSLRTADNEQFF.

This clonotype was seen more than once but under ten times. This chain links TRBV3-1 with TRBJ2-6; 8 bases match TRBD1. V shed 5 bases and J 3 bases; nucleotides not matched to a gene: 3. The CDR3 is 15 residues long. Germline lookup yields CDR1 LGHDT and CDR2 YNNKEL (reference sequence). In DNA, the CDR3 is TGTGCCAGCAGCTCCAGGGGGCTTGGGGCCAACGTCCTGACTTTC. Its translation is CASSSRGLGANVLTF.

This clonotype has at least ten counts. The chain uses TRBV5-6 and TRBJ2-2; a possible D gene is TRBD2 (5 bases). CDR1 SGHDT and CDR2 YYEEEE come from the germline V gene. Between the trimmed V and J ends, which lost 1 base and 2 bases, there was a span of 12 bases. The CDR3 contains 16 residues. CDR3 coding DNA: TGTGCCAGCAGCTTGCGGAGAGGGATTAACACCGGGGAGCTGTTTTTT. Its protein is CASSLRRGINTGELFF.

The chain uses TRBV7-9 and TRBJ1-1; tentative D call: TRBD1 (5 bases). CDR1 and CDR2 (germline): SEHNR, FQNEAQ (reference sequence). The CDR3 runs 14 residues. Trimming stripped 5 bases from V and 0 bases from J, with 10 bases between. The CDR3 bases are TGTGCCAGCAGCCGGCAACAGGTGAACACTGAAGCTTTCTTT. Residues: CASSRQQVNTEAFF. The full variable domain, in which reference TRBV7-9 and TRBJ1-1 provide the parts outside the CDR3, is DTGVSQNPRHKITKRGQNVTFRCDPISEHNRLYWYRQTLGQGPEFLTYFQNEAQLEKSRLLSDRFSAERPKGSFSTLEIQRTEQGDSAMYLCASSRQQVNTEAFFGQGTRLTVV.

Many counts were recorded for this clonotype. The rearrangement links TRBV10-3 to TRBJ2-3, with D perhaps TRBD2 (5 bases). CDR3 length: 14 amino acids. V lost 0 bases and J 4 bases, leaving 8 bases between the germline ends. CDR1 ENHRY and CDR2 SYGVKD come from the germline V gene. CDR3 region: CAISESGVADTQYF. The CDR3 DNA sequence: TGTGCCATCAGTGAGTCCGGGGTGGCAGATACGCAGTATTTT.

This chain uses TRBV5-5 with TRBJ1-5; no firm D call. Trimming cost V 0 bases and J 3 bases, with 7 bases left between them. Per germline, CDR1 SGHKS and CDR2 YYEKEE (reference sequence). The CDR3 runs 14 residues. The CDR3 here is CASSLESANQPQHF. The CDR3 DNA sequence: TGTGCCAGCAGCTTGGAGAGCGCCAATCAGCCCCAGCATTTT.

About this clonotype itself: A read error is possible here, since a much larger clone lies one base away. The V gene is TRBV6-2 or TRBV6-3, the J gene TRBJ2-3; the D call may be TRBD1 or TRBD2 (5 bases each). V lost 7 bases, J lost 2 bases, and 10 bases lay in between. The CDR3 has 13 residues. Germline CDR1 reads MNHEY; CDR2 reads SVGEGT. The CDR3 coding sequence is TGTGCCAGCAAACTAGGGGACACAGATACGCAGTATTTT. Its translation is CASKLGDTDTQYF.

The chain carries TRBV6-1 and TRBJ2-7; 11 positions agree with TRBD2. V gave up 6 bases and J gave up 6 bases; unmatched junction bases: 4. CDR1 MNHNS and CDR2 SASEGT come from the germline V gene. This CDR3 contains 13 residues. The CDR3 region has the DNA TGTGCCAGCAGCCTACTAGCGGGGGTCGAGCAGTACTTC. Translating it yields CASSLLAGVEQYF.

This clonotype was found many times. The CDR3 DNA follows: TGTGCTAGTGGAGCGGACAGGGGATCCTACAATGAGCAGTTCTTC. This gives the protein CASGADRGSYNEQFF. The V and J genes are TRBV12-5 and TRBJ2-1; the match to TRBD1 covers 9 bases. Germline CDR1 reads LGHNT; CDR2 reads FRNRAP. The J segment lost 1 base and the V segment lost 6 bases, leaving 4 bases of the junction unmatched. The CDR3 has 15 amino acids.

This clonotype was recorded many times. This chain joins TRBV5-5 and TRBJ2-1; D not resolved. Looked up from germline, CDR1 is SGHKS and CDR2 is YYEKEE (reference sequence). The V end was cut by 2 bases, the J end by 1 base, with 10 bases between. The length of the CDR3 is 15 residues. The DNA for the CDR3 is TGTGCCAGCAGCTTAGTGGTTTCTTCCTACAATGAGCAGTTCTTC. Translating gives CASSLVVSSYNEQFF.

This clonotype was counted many times. This rearrangement joins TRBV4-3 to TRBJ2-1, with 10 bases identical to TRBD2. V was pared by 4 bases and J by 6 bases, with 12 bases of the junction left unmatched. The germline V gene encodes CDR1 LGHNA and CDR2 YSLEER. The CDR3 is 17 amino acids. CDR3 amino acids: CASSLQDSGRIVNEQFF. The CDR3 region has the DNA TGCGCCAGCAGCCTACAAGATAGCGGGAGGATAGTCAATGAGCAGTTCTTC.

This clonotype was counted many times. The chain joins TRBV20-1 to TRBJ1-6; D is perhaps TRBD1 (6 bases). The CDR3 covers 14 residues. V gave up 4 bases and J gave up 0 bases, with 7 bases separating them. CDR1 DFQATT and CDR2 SNEGSKA come from the germline V gene (reference sequence). The CDR3 loop is CSATDSSYNSPLHF. The CDR3 nucleotides read TGCAGTGCTACGGACAGCTCCTATAATTCACCCCTCCACTTT.

The V call is TRBV3-1, the J call TRBJ2-7; 10 nucleotides line up with TRBD2. Germline V gene data show CDR1 as LGHDT and CDR2 as YNNKEL (reference sequence). V shed 1 base and J 4 bases; nucleotides not matched to a gene: 1. The CDR3 covers 14 residues. The CDR3 spells CASSQGSGRYEQYF. The CDR3 region has the DNA TGTGCCAGCAGCCAAGGTAGCGGGAGGTACGAGCAGTACTTC.

This clonotype was seen ten or more times. The rearrangement joins TRBV14 to TRBJ2-7, with TRBD1 as a possible D gene (5 bases). The CDR3 totals 16 residues. The germline V gene has CDR1 SGHDN and CDR2 FVKESK. Trimming left V 1 base short and J 6 bases short, with 19 bases between. The CDR3 sequence: CASSQVRSGRNSEQYF. For the CDR3, the DNA is TGTGCCAGCAGCCAAGTTCGATCAGGGCGGAATTCCGAGCAGTACTTC.

The table lists this clonotype with many counts. This rearrangement joins TRBV28 to TRBJ2-7, with 11 bases aligning to TRBD1. The CDR3 runs 15 residues. Trimming removed 5 bases from V and 7 bases from J; junction bases left unmatched: 10. From germline, CDR1 is MDHEN and CDR2 SYDVKM. The CDR3 reads CASSPGGQGVGEQYF. The CDR3, as DNA: TGTGCCAGCAGTCCAGGGGGACAGGGGGTGGGAGAGCAGTACTTC.

This clonotype was found many times. The chain recombines TRBV11-2 with TRBJ2-4; the D gene is possibly TRBD2 (6 bases). The CDR3 covers 14 residues. Germline-derived CDR1 and CDR2 are SGHAT and FQNNGV. V gave up 5 bases and J gave up 9 bases, with 17 bases separating them. Here the CDR3 reads CASSGDFGSGIQYF. DNA of the CDR3: TGTGCCAGCAGCGGCGACTTTGGTAGCGGCATTCAGTACTTC.

In its sample, this clonotype was seen many times. J is TRBJ1-2 and V is TRBV10-3, with no clear D. Germline CDR1 and CDR2: ENHRY and SYGVKD. V was pared by 3 bases and J by 2 bases, with 7 bases between. This CDR3 contains 13 residues. The CDR3 spells CAISEGPNYGYTF. Written as DNA, the CDR3 is TGTGCCATCAGTGAAGGACCAAACTATGGCTACACCTTC.

This clonotype was observed a handful of times. The genes are TRBV5-4 and TRBJ1-1, with no clear D. There are 14 residues in the CDR3. The germline V gene encodes CDR1 SGHNT and CDR2 YYREEE (reference sequence). The germline V and J ends were trimmed by 0 bases and 0 bases, with 6 bases remaining between them. The CDR3 region is CASSLARVNTEAFF. The CDR3, as DNA: TGTGCCAGCAGCTTGGCCCGTGTGAACACTGAAGCTTTCTTT. Full variable domain (outside the CDR3, taken from reference TRBV5-4 and TRBJ1-1): ETGVTQSPTHLIKTRGQQVTLRCSSQSGHNTVSWYQQALGQGPQFIFQYYREEENGRGNFPPRFSGLQFPNYSSELNVNALELDDSALYLCASSLARVNTEAFFGQGTRLTVV.

This clonotype was seen more than once but under ten times. The chain combines TRBV29-1 with TRBJ1-2; a possible D gene is TRBD1 (6 bases). The V end lost 6 bases, the J end lost 8 bases, and 10 bases lay between the germline ends. Germline V lookup: CDR1 SQVTM, CDR2 ANQGSEA. The CDR3 is 10 residues long. CDR3 in DNA: TGCAGCGTACAGGGTCGGGGCTACACCTTC. The encoded protein is CSVQGRGYTF.

In this sample, this clonotype turned up a few times. As DNA, the CDR3 is TGCGCCAGCAGCTGGCGCTCCGGGACAGAGACCCAGTACTTC. It codes for CASSWRSGTETQYF. The rearrangement links TRBV5-1 to TRBJ2-5; D could derive from TRBD1 or TRBD2 (5 bases each). There are 14 residues in the CDR3. The ends were cut back, 3 bases at V and 4 bases at J, with 13 bases in the middle. Per germline, CDR1 SGHRS and CDR2 YFSETQ.

The table lists this clonotype with many counts. The chain couples TRBV7-2 to TRBJ2-7; 7 bases line up with TRBD2. The V and J ends lost 5 bases and 7 bases, in that order; junction bases with no gene match: 8. The V gene's germline CDR1 is SGHTA and CDR2 FQGNSA. This CDR3 region has 13 residues. The CDR3 is CASSPGGIAEQYF. The CDR3 nucleotides read TGTGCCAGCAGCCCCGGGGGGATAGCAGAGCAGTACTTC.